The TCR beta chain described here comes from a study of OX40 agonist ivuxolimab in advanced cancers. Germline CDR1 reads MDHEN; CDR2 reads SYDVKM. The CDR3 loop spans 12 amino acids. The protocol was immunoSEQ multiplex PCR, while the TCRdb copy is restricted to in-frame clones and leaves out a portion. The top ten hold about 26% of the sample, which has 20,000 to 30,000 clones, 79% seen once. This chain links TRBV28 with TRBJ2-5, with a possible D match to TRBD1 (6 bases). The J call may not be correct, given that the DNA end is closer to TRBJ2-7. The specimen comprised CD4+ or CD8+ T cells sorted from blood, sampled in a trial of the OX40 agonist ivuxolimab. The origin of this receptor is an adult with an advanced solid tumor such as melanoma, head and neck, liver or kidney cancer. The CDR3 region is CASSPRGYEQYF. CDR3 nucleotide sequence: TGTGCCAGCAGTCCCAGGGGCTACGAGCAGTACTTC.